This entry is about one T cell receptor beta chain. Ten or more counts support this clonotype. It lacks a known antigen. Within one base of it there is no much larger clone, and no base qualities were kept. Libraries of naive CD8 T cells were built from anywhere between about 20,000 and 1,000,000 sorted cells, with 10%, 30% or 50% of the purified RNA used. On a BD FACSAria II, naive CD8 T cells were FACS-sorted as CD8+CD4-CCR7+CD45RA+ and collected into RLT Plus buffer. Ten to eleven TCR copies' worth of Jurkat RNA were spiked into roughly 17,000-1,100,000 naive CD8 T cell samples to test detection sensitivity. Enrichment of CD8 T cells was performed with RosetteSep CD8+ T Cell Enrichment Cocktail and Ficoll-Paque, after which ACK red cell lysis was carried out. The source of the sample is a study of molecular identifiers for immune sequencing clone quantification (dated by TCRdb to 2016 to 2018). Broadly, across the study: In a replicate experiment, RNA from roughly 20,000 or 100,000 naive CD8 T cells was split into five aliquots, four of which were sequenced. This methods study used CD8 T cells to benchmark TCR RNA copy counting and molecular-identifier clustering-based TCR repertoire sequencing (MIDCIRS). What the study reported, not specific to this receptor: Without barcode sub-clustering, chimeric consensus sequences inflated TCR diversity; chimeras reached as high as 47%. Identical TCR molecules sharing a barcode could cause highly expanded clone sizes to be underestimated. Modeling estimated roughly 3.2 recovered TCR RNA copies per cell, compared with about ten by digital PCR, which implies roughly 30% capture efficiency. A single cell's worth of spiked-in Jurkat TCR RNA was reported detectable even among around 1 million naive CD8 T cells. The naive libraries included spiked-in Jurkat TCR RNA (roughly nine copies' worth), and this Jurkat TCR RNA is not part of the donor repertoire. In CMV-specific effector cells, over 99% of molecules were held by clones above 20 RNA copies, whereas under 1% of molecules were held by such clones in naive cells.

Library construction relied on PCR. TCRdb lists the instrument as Illumina HiSeq 4000. Bulk TCR libraries were prepared as previously described, using TCR primers listed in Table S5. Purification of total RNA was performed with the Qiagen AllPrep DNA/RNA kit. Before analysis, reads from multiple sequencing runs of the same library were pooled. As for how the authors treated the data: Reads were retained only if an exact TCR constant sequence was present, and the retained reads were trimmed to 150 nt and grouped according to their 12-nt molecular barcodes. Within each barcode group, reads were sub-clustered at a 15% Levenshtein threshold, and quality-weighted consensus sequences were built per RNA molecule. Non-functional sequences were removed, as were lower-count sequences one edit away from another. Barcode sub-clusters with fewer than 20% of the maximum read count were removed, based on fitting two negative binomial distributions. TCRdb trimmed the raw reads at Q25, called clones with MiXCR and kept productive beta chains. Records with the same CDR3 protein are collapsed into one entry carrying the most frequent genes and DNA. TCRdb assigned the V and J calls; the authors' analysis was not used. Counted in this sample were 70,000 to 90,000 distinct CDR3 sequences; about 21% of them appeared once. The ten largest clones take up 0.85% to 1.2% of the sample.

The CDR1 and CDR2 encoded by the germline V gene are SGHTA and FQGNSA. Trimming removed 0 bases from V and 2 bases from J; the gene matches leave 9 bases unexplained. The CDR3 numbers 18 residues from cysteine through phenylalanine. The DNA shown is the 54-base CDR3, in frame from base 1. Sequencing input: naive CD8+ T cells from blood, with Jurkat cell RNA spiked in. The sample's cell subset or site label, decoded: FACS-sorted CD8+CD4-CCR7+CD45RA+ naive T cells. The sequence was obtained from a human donor in good health. Some libraries in this study had Jurkat cell RNA spiked in. Recombination joined TRBV7-2 with TRBJ2-1, with TRBD2 identical over 8 junction bases. CDR3 protein: CASSLAESGSDPYNEQFF. The bases read TGTGCCAGCAGCTTAGCGGAGAGCGGGAGTGATCCCTACAATGAGCAGTTCTTC.